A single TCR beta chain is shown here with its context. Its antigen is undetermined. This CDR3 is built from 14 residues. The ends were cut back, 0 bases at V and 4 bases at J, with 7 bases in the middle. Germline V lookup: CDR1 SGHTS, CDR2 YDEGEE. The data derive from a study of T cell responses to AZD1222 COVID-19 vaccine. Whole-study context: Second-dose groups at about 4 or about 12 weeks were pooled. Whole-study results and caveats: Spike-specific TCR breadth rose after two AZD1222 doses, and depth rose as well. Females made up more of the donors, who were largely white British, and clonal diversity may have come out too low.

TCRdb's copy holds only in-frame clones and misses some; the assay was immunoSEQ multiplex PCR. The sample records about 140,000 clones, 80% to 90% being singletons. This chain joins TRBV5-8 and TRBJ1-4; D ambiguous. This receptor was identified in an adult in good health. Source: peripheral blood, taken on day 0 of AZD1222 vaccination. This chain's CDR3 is CASSLDNFNEKLFF. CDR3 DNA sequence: TGTGCCAGCAGCTTGGACAACTTTAATGAAAAACTGTTTTTT.